The 26 T cell receptor beta chains listed next were all sequenced from one sample in a study of blood T cell repertoires in COVID-19 (dated by TCRdb to about 2020). Library method: the immunoSEQ multiplex PCR assay. This is the immuneACCESS table as TCRdb keeps it, with only in-frame sequences that have V and J called. A part of the clones is gone; compared with another copy, unresolved V genes explain less than half, and the rest is unexplained. This sample comprises some 180,000 clones, approximately 88% of them detected only once. The leading ten clones occupy over 6.5% of the sample. The sample was peripheral blood. These receptors were taken from a woman aged 40 to 50 with COVID-19, enrolled during active disease.

The chain couples TRBV11-2 to TRBJ2-1, with D maybe TRBD1 (6 bases). Trimming left V 0 bases short and J 9 bases short, with 12 bases between. Germline V CDR1 and CDR2: SGHAT, FQNNGV. CDR3 length: 14 residues. The CDR3 protein is CASSLDGQRLEQFF. CDR3 in DNA: TGTGCCAGCAGCTTAGATGGACAGCGACTTGAGCAGTTCTTC.

V gene TRBV5-1 combines with J gene TRBJ1-2; D remains unclear. Germline V gene lookup returns CDR1 SGHRS and CDR2 YFSETQ. The CDR3 covers 14 residues. V was trimmed by 1 base and J by 2 bases, leaving 9 bases between them. The CDR3 sequence: CASSLRGINYGYTF. The CDR3 DNA is TGCGCCAGCAGCTTGCGAGGGATCAACTATGGCTACACCTTC.

The rearrangement joins TRBV7-9 to TRBJ2-3; 8 bases are shared with TRBD2. V lost 3 bases and J lost 2; bases outside the gene matches: 4. CDR1 and CDR2 (germline): SEHNR, FQNEAQ (reference sequence). The CDR3 extends over 15 amino acids. CDR3 coding DNA: TGTGCCAGCAGCTTGTTCGGGGGGGACACAGATACGCAGTATTTT. Translation gives CASSLFGGDTDTQYF.

The V gene is TRBV6-5, the J gene TRBJ1-1, with D unresolved. V was clipped by 0 bases and J by 4 bases, with 6 bases between them. This CDR3 is 13 amino acids long. Germline V gene sequence: CDR1 MNHEY, CDR2 SVGAGI. This chain's CDR3 is CASSYSTITEAFF. DNA for the CDR3: TGTGCCAGCAGTTACTCAACTATCACTGAAGCTTTCTTT.

The chain has TRBV24-1 and TRBJ1-2; the match to TRBD1 covers 8 bases. Trimming took 1 base from V and 8 from J; bases not matched to a gene: 8. The CDR3 has 15 residues. Germline V gene sequence: CDR1 KGHDR, CDR2 SFDVKD. The CDR3 DNA sequence: TGTGCCACCAGTGATTTCCGTCAGGGGGCGCAAGGCTACACCTTC. The encoded protein is CATSDFRQGAQGYTF.

The rearrangement links TRBV13 to TRBJ1-2; D is perhaps TRBD1 (5 bases). Trimming took 4 bases from V and 4 from J, leaving 10 bases between them. CDR3 length equals 13 residues. Germline values: CDR1 PRHDT, CDR2 FYEKMQ (reference sequence). CDR3 sequence reads: CASSSAGGYGYTF. CDR3 coding DNA: TGTGCCAGCAGCTCCGCGGGGGGCTATGGCTACACCTTC.

This chain links TRBV5-1 with TRBJ2-1; TRBD1 aligns across 7 bases. This CDR3 region has 14 residues. Germline V gene lookup returns CDR1 SGHRS and CDR2 YFSETQ. The DNA of the CDR3 is TGCGCAAGCTATGGCCTTTTACAGGGGAATGAGCAGTTCTTC. This codes for CASYGLLQGNEQFF.

The chain joins TRBV20-1 to TRBJ2-5; 9 bases are a match to TRBD2. Germline loops: CDR1 DFQATT, CDR2 SNEGSKA (reference sequence). The CDR3 length is 15 residues. Germline trimming cut 3 bases from V and 2 bases from J; bases unmatched to any gene: 7. CDR3 nucleotides: TGCAGTGCTAGTTTGTCTAGCGGGGTTCAAGAGACCCAGTACTTC. Amino acid sequence: CSASLSSGVQETQYF.

The gene calls are TRBV10-2 and TRBJ2-3, with 10 bases that match TRBD2. The CDR3 is 14 amino acids. Germline CDR1 is WSHSY and CDR2 is SAAADI. The trim removed 6 bases at V and 4 bases at J, leaving 4 bases unmatched. CDR3 DNA sequence: TGCGCCAGCAGAATACTAGCGGGGTCAGATACGCAGTATTTT. This codes for CASRILAGSDTQYF.

The gene calls are TRBV24-1 and TRBJ2-3; 12 positions agree with TRBD1. The CDR3 sequence is 15 residues long. Germline V gives CDR1 KGHDR, CDR2 SFDVKD. Losses at the gene ends were 7 bases for V and 5 bases for J; bases not matched to a gene: 6. In DNA form, the CDR3 reads TGTGCCACCAGGGCCGGGACAGGGGGCCGAGATACGCAGTATTTT. Its translation is CATRAGTGGRDTQYF.

This chain joins TRBV6-4 and TRBJ2-1; TRBD2 aligns across 7 bases. Germline trimming cut 6 bases from V and 4 bases from J; bases unmatched to any gene: 12. Germline V gene data show CDR1 as MRHNA and CDR2 as SNTAGT. The CDR3 has 16 amino acids. The CDR3 reads CASSPEGGSEYNEQFF. CDR3 bases: TGTGCCAGCAGCCCAGAGGGCGGGAGCGAGTACAATGAGCAGTTCTTC.

This clone has only a few counts. The chain is built from TRBV10-1 and TRBJ2-4, with 7 bases that match TRBD1. The V segment lost 5 bases and the J segment 4 bases; nucleotides outside the gene matches: 2. Per the germline V gene, CDR1 is WNHNN and CDR2 is SYGVQD (reference sequence). This CDR3 region has 13 residues. The CDR3 coding sequence is TGCGCCAGCAGTAGGACAGGAAAAAACATTCAGTACTTC. Protein sequence: CASSRTGKNIQYF.

The genes are TRBV29-1 and TRBJ1-2, with 7 bases lining up with TRBD1. The V segment lost 8 bases and the J segment 3 bases; nucleotides outside the gene matches: 3. Germline values: CDR1 SQVTM, CDR2 ANQGSEA. The CDR3 totals 11 residues. The CDR3 loop reads CSLDRDYGYTF. DNA of the CDR3: TGCAGCCTCGACAGGGACTATGGCTACACCTTC.

The rearrangement uses TRBV7-8 and TRBJ2-3; 8 bases are shared with TRBD2. With 3 bases clipped from V and 1 base from J, the junction kept 6 bases outside the gene matches. This CDR3 is built from 16 residues. Per the germline V gene, CDR1 is SGHVS and CDR2 is FQNEAQ. CDR3 protein: CASSFRAGAGTDTQYF. CDR3 nucleotides: TGTGCCAGCAGCTTCCGAGCGGGGGCGGGCACAGATACGCAGTATTTT.

The V call is TRBV7-9, the J call TRBJ1-5; D may be TRBD1 (5 bases). The CDR3 has 15 amino acids. The germline CDR1 and CDR2 sequences are SEHNR and FQNEAQ (reference sequence). V gave up 1 base and J gave up 2 bases, with 9 bases separating them. The CDR3 DNA follows: TGTGCCAGCAGCTTAGGCGGGGGACGCAATCAGCCCCAGCATTTT. The encoded protein is CASSLGGGRNQPQHF.

The rearrangement joins TRBV5-1 to TRBJ2-2, with a possible D match to TRBD1 (6 bases). V was clipped by 5 bases and J by 1 base, with 12 bases between them. The V gene's germline CDR1 is SGHRS and CDR2 YFSETQ. The CDR3 loop spans 15 amino acids. In DNA form, the CDR3 reads TGCGCCAGCAGGGTGGGGGCCGAGAACACCGGGGAGCTGTTTTTT. Translation: CASRVGAENTGELFF.

The V and J genes are TRBV10-2 and TRBJ2-5, with D perhaps matching TRBD1 (6 bases). Germline CDR1 and CDR2: WSHSY and SAAADI. This CDR3 has 18 amino acids. Trimming removed 5 bases from V and 1 base from J, with 23 bases in between. CDR3 sequence: CASSRSPHSSTGQETQYF. The CDR3 region has the DNA TGCGCCAGCAGTCGGAGCCCCCACTCATCGACAGGCCAAGAGACCCAGTACTTC.

CDR3 bases: TGTGCCAGCAGCTTCGGACTCCTATCCTACGAGCAGTACTTC. This codes for CASSFGLLSYEQYF. V is TRBV7-8 and J is TRBJ2-7; tentatively, D is TRBD2 (5 bases). The V end lost 3 bases, the J end lost 1 base, and 10 bases lay between the germline ends. Germline CDR1 SGHVS, CDR2 FQNEAQ. The CDR3 spans 14 residues.

The chain uses TRBV4-1 and TRBJ1-3; D is unclear. This CDR3 comprises 15 residues. Germline-derived CDR1 and CDR2 are MGHRA and YSYEKL. Trimming removed 2 bases at V and 4 bases at J, with 12 bases between. CDR3: CASSQLSGPGNTIYF. CDR3 DNA: TGCGCCAGCAGCCAACTTTCAGGTCCCGGAAACACCATATATTTT.

With respect to this clone: An end of the junction does not agree with germline; a read error may underlie this. The chain is built from TRBV6-4 and TRBJ1-2, with D maybe TRBD1 (6 bases). CDR3 length: 15 residues. Germline CDR1 and CDR2: MRHNA and SNTAGT. The CDR3 region has the DNA TGTGCCAGCAGGGACTCCGGGACACTTAACTATGGCTACACCTTC. It translates to CASRDSGTLNYGYTF.

This chain links TRBV5-6 with TRBJ1-4; D remains unclear. Looked up from germline, CDR1 is SGHDT and CDR2 is YYEEEE. There are 14 residues in the CDR3. Trimming pared 3 bases from V and 4 bases from J, leaving 10 bases between. CDR3 region: CASSSPVSNEKLFF. In DNA form, the CDR3 reads TGTGCCAGCAGCTCACCAGTAAGTAATGAAAAACTGTTTTTT. Looking up the rest from reference TRBV5-6 and TRBJ1-4 gives the full variable domain: DAGVTQSPTHLIKTRGQQVTLRCSPKSGHDTVSWYQQALGQGPQFIFQYYEEEERQRGNFPDRFSGHQFPNYSSELNVNALLLGDSALYLCASSSPVSNEKLFFGSGTQLSVL.

J is TRBJ1-1 and V is TRBV6-5; D is uncertain. The CDR3 is 14 residues long. Germline lookup yields CDR1 MNHEY and CDR2 SVGAGI. Trimming shortened V by 4 bases and J by 1 base, and 10 bases separated the two germline ends. CDR3 residues: CASSWFGGNTEAFF. The CDR3, as DNA: TGTGCCAGCAGTTGGTTCGGAGGGAACACTGAAGCTTTCTTT.

This rearrangement joins TRBV11-2 to TRBJ2-7, with D perhaps matching TRBD1 (6 bases). V lost 1 base and J lost 5, with 12 bases in between. The CDR3 is 14 amino acids. Germline CDR1 reads SGHAT; CDR2 reads FQNNGV. The CDR3: CASSLALTGNEQYF. The CDR3 DNA reads as TGTGCCAGCAGCTTAGCGCTGACAGGTAACGAGCAGTACTTC.

This clone was counted between two and nine times. This chain joins TRBV7-6 and TRBJ2-1, with 7 bases aligning to TRBD2. The germline gives CDR1 SGHVS, CDR2 FNYEAQ. V shed 1 base and J 0 bases; nucleotides not matched to a gene: 18. This CDR3 spans 21 amino acids. CDR3 region: CASSLGGPGLPSKSSYNEQFF. As DNA, the CDR3 is TGTGCCAGCAGCTTAGGGGGACCGGGACTACCGTCGAAGAGCTCCTACAATGAGCAGTTCTTC. Drawing the rest from reference TRBV7-6 and TRBJ2-1, the complete variable domain is GAGVSQSPRYKVTKRGQDVALRCDPISGHVSLYWYRQALGQGPEFLTYFNYEAQQDKSGLPNDRFSAERPEGSISTLTIQRTEQRDSAMYRCASSLGGPGLPSKSSYNEQFFGPGTRLTVL.

The V and J genes are TRBV11-2 and TRBJ2-7; D is ambiguous. V was shortened by 9 bases and J by 1 base, with 13 bases between the two germline ends. The CDR3 length is 13 residues. Germline values: CDR1 SGHAT, CDR2 FQNNGV. In nucleotides, the CDR3 is TGTGCCAGTATGGCACCTGAATCCTACGAGCAGTACTTC. Its translation is CASMAPESYEQYF.

This clone was seen more than once but under ten times. V gene TRBV5-1 combines with J gene TRBJ2-1; D not resolved. Germline V gene data show CDR1 as SGHRS and CDR2 as YFSETQ. The V end was cut by 0 bases, the J end by 9 bases, with 10 bases between. The CDR3 is 13 residues long. The CDR3 here is CASSLARSGEQFF. The CDR3 DNA reads TGCGCCAGCAGCTTGGCCCGCAGTGGTGAGCAGTTCTTC.